The clone carrying this T cell receptor beta chain has a handful of counts. These data originate in a study of blood T cells in healthy people across ages. This CDR3 region has 14 residues. Trimming removed 6 bases from V and 7 bases from J; junction bases left unmatched: 6. Germline loops: CDR1 KGHDR, CDR2 SFDVKD. Sample-barcoded 5' priming and a J-beta primer mix drove a second PCR of 7 to 11 cycles. TCRdb re-called the 5' RACE reads with MiXCR, one entry per CDR3 protein. Counted here are nearly 800,000 distinct CDR3 sequences, 25% occurring once; the ten biggest clones make up more than 3%. These data are also associated with another study on T cells of mothers and their children.

Material: blood. The TCR was taken from a boy aged 5-17 years in good health. This chain joins TRBV24-1 and TRBJ2-1, with 9 bases aligning to TRBD1. CDR3 sequence reads: CATSHRDRANEQFF. In DNA, the CDR3 is TGTGCCACCAGTCACCGGGACAGGGCAAATGAGCAGTTCTTC.